The sequence of this T cell receptor (beta chain) was determined in a study of CD8 T cells in ankylosing spondylitis. In its sample, this clonotype was seen a few times. Its antigen is not known. Overall study findings and caveats: Blood of patients with ankylosing spondylitis appeared to be characterized by a TCR beta motif of eight highly homologous variants. Significantly higher representation of disease-linked clones was reported for matched ankylosing spondylitis synovial fluid.

TCRdb re-called the 5' RACE reads through MiXCR, storing one row per CDR3 protein. The sample lists around 140,000 distinct CDR3 sequences, roughly a sixth seen once, with 30% to 35% in the top ten. Specimen: blood, either unsorted or a sorted T cell fraction (not recorded which). The receptor was isolated from a male donor with ankylosing spondylitis.

The CDR3 loop is CASRPTGNDEQFF. For the CDR3, the DNA is TGTGCCAGCAGGCCTACAGGGAACGATGAGCAGTTCTTC. The chain joins TRBV28 to TRBJ2-1; D is perhaps TRBD1 (6 bases). Trimming pared 6 bases from V and 8 bases from J, leaving 14 bases between. The V gene's germline CDR1 is MDHEN and CDR2 SYDVKM. The CDR3 consists of 13 residues.